What follows are 3 T cell receptor beta chains derived from one specimen sequenced in a study of PD-1 blockade in classical Hodgkin lymphoma. The sample's time point: cycle 4 day 1 (C4D1), after more than 5 weeks of nivolumab. Relapses following autologous stem cell transplantation were seen in all patients, with brentuximab vedotin exposure varying. Libraries were prepared by immunoSEQ multiplex PCR; TCRdb keeps only in-frame clonotypes and omits some of them. Among roughly 36,000 clones listed, 70% to 85% were seen once. The source was peripheral blood mononuclear cells (PBMCs), collected before the fourth cycle of nivolumab. The receptors shown here come from a human donor with classical Hodgkin lymphoma.

This clone was seen once. The genes are TRBV5-6 and TRBJ2-5; no definite D call. V was pared by 4 bases and J by 2 bases, with 9 bases between. This CDR3 comprises 13 residues. CDR1 and CDR2 (germline): SGHDT, YYEEEE. The CDR3 DNA is TGTGCCAGCAGCCTGACATTGCAAGAGACCCAGTACTTC. Translating it yields CASSLTLQETQYF.

The V and J genes are TRBV6-5 and TRBJ1-4; D ambiguous. Germline assignment: CDR1 MNHEY and CDR2 SVGAGI. V was pared by 3 bases and J by 4 bases, with 12 bases between. The CDR3 has 15 residues. In DNA form, the CDR3 reads TGTGCCAGCAGTTATTTTAAACGGGGTAATGAAAAACTGTTTTTT. As protein: CASSYFKRGNEKLFF.

The chain employs TRBV5-1 and TRBJ2-5; 7 bases line up with TRBD1. CDR1 is SGHRS, CDR2 YFSETQ, per germline. V gave up 2 bases and J gave up 2 bases; unmatched junction bases: 3. The CDR3 runs to 14 residues. CDR3 sequence reads: CASSFRGRQETQYF. DNA of the CDR3: TGCGCCAGCAGCTTTAGGGGGCGGCAAGAGACCCAGTACTTC.